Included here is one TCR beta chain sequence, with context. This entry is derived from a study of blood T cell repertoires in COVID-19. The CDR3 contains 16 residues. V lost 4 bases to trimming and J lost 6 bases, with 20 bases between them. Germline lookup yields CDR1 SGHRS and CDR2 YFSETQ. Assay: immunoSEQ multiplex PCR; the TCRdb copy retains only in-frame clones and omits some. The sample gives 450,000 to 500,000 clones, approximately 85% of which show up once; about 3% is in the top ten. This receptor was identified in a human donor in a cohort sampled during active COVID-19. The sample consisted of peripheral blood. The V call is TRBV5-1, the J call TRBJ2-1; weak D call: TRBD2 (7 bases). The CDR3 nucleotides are TGCGCCAGCAGCCTGATTCGGGGAGGGGGTGTCAATGAGCAGTTCTTC. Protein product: CASSLIRGGGVNEQFF.